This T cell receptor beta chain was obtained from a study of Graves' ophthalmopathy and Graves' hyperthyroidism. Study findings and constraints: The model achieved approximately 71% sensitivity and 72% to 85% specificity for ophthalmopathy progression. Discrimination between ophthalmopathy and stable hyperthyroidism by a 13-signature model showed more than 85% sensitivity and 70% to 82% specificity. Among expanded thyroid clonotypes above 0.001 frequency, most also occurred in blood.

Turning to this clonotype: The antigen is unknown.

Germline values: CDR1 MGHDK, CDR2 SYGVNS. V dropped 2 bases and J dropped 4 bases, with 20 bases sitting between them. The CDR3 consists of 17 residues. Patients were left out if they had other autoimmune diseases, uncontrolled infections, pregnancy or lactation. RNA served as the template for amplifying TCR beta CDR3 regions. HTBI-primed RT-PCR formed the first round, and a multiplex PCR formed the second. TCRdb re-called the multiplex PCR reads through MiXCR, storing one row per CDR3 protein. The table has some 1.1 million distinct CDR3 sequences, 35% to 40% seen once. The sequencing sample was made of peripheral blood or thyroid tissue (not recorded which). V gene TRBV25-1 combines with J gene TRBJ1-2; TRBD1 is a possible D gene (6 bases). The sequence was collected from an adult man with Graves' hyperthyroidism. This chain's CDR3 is CASSEDGRVPGAYGYTF. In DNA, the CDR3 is TGTGCCAGCAGTGAAGATGGCAGGGTCCCAGGGGCCTATGGCTACACCTTC.